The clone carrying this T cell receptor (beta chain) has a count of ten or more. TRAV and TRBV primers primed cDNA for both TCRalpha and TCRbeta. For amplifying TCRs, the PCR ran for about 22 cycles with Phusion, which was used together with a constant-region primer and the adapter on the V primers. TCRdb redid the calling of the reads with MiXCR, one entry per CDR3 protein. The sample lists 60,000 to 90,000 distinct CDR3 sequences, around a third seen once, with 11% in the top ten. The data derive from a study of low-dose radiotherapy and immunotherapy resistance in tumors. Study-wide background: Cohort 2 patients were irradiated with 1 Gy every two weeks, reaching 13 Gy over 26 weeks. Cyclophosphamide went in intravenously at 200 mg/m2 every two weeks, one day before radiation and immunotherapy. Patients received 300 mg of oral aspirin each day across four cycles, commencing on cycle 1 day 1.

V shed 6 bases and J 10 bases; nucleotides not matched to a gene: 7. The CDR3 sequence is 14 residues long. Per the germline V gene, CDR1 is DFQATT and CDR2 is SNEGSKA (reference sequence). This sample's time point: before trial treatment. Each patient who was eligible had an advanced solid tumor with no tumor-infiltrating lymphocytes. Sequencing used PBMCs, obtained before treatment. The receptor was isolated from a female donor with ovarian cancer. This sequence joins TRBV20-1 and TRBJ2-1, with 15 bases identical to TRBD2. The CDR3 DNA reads TGCAGTGCACAGACGGGACTAGCGGGGGGAGAGCAGTTCTTC. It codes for CSAQTGLAGGEQFF.